A single sample gave rise to the 6 T cell receptor beta chains below, sequenced in a study of T-cell memory formation after mild COVID-19. Via MiXCR, TCRdb re-called the 5' RACE reads, giving one row per CDR3 protein. The sample yields some 320,000 distinct CDR3 sequences, approximately 15% seen once. Sequencing was done on a sample of PBMCs or a T cell subset sorted from them (not recorded which). All receptors come from a man aged 18 to 30 who had mild COVID-19 (a few samples of this study predate the infection). Cell type and time point are not known.

V is TRBV18 and J is TRBJ1-1; D gene uncertain. CDR1 KGHSH and CDR2 LQKENI come from the germline V gene. Trimming took off 2 bases at V and 0 bases at J, with 7 bases between the two ends. This CDR3 contains 14 residues. CDR3 loop: CASSPVSMNTEAFF. DNA for the CDR3: TGTGCCAGCTCACCAGTGAGCATGAACACTGAAGCTTTCTTT.

The chain combines TRBV4-3 with TRBJ1-1, with D tentatively TRBD1 (6 bases). V gave up 1 base and J gave up 5 bases, with 14 bases separating them. The CDR3 runs 15 residues. CDR1 is LGHNA, CDR2 YSLEER, per germline. CDR3 in DNA: TGCGCCAGCAGCCAAGGGAGGGGGTCGGGGACTGAAGCTTTCTTT. This codes for CASSQGRGSGTEAFF.

This clonotype has more than one count but fewer than ten. The rearrangement uses TRBV5-1 and TRBJ2-2, with D hard to call. Trimming shortened V by 0 bases and J by 4 bases, and 10 bases separated the two germline ends. The germline V gene encodes CDR1 SGHRS and CDR2 YFSETQ. This CDR3 spans 15 amino acids. CDR3 DNA: TGCGCCAGCAGCTTGGAAGGGTCGGGCACCGGGGAGCTGTTTTTT. Amino acid sequence: CASSLEGSGTGELFF.

Only a few counts were recorded for this clonotype. V is TRBV29-1 and J is TRBJ1-4, with 7 bases matching TRBD1. Germline V gives CDR1 SQVTM, CDR2 ANQGSEA. Trimming took 3 bases from V and 2 from J; bases not matched to a gene: 0. This CDR3 comprises 13 residues. The CDR3 DNA reads TGCAGCGTTGAGGGACAGACTAATGAAAAACTGTTTTTT. Its protein is CSVEGQTNEKLFF.

Only a few counts were recorded for this clonotype. The chain has TRBV2 and TRBJ2-7, with D possibly matching TRBD2 (5 bases). Trimming removed 4 bases from V and 4 bases from J, with 8 bases in between. Per germline, CDR1 SNHLY and CDR2 FYNNEI. The CDR3 has 12 amino acids. CDR3 sequence reads: CASSGGWYEQYV. The CDR3, as DNA: TGTGCCAGCAGTGGCGGGTGGTACGAGCAGTACGTC.

The chain carries TRBV4-1 and TRBJ2-1; 9 bases are a match to TRBD2. This CDR3 comprises 17 residues. The trim removed 2 bases at V and 5 bases at J, leaving 10 bases unmatched. CDR1 and CDR2 from the germline V gene are MGHRA and YSYEKL. The CDR3 region has the DNA TGCGCCAGCAGCCAACCTGGAAAGCGGGGGGCTCACAATGAGCAGTTCTTC. Translating it yields CASSQPGKRGAHNEQFF.